The entry that follows covers one TCR beta chain sequence. The antigen this receptor binds is unknown. No base-level quality is on record; no much larger clone is a single base apart. This sample was included in a study of blood T cell repertoires in COVID-19 (dated by TCRdb to 2018 to 2021). Regarding the study in general: Samples covering the acute and convalescent phases of COVID-19 were provided by collaborators in the United States, Italy and Spain. Subjects who had been exposed to COVID-19, were actively infected with it, or had recovered from it provided the deeply sampled blood TCRbeta repertoires that made up the dataset. The repertoires were released in a freely available public database intended as a resource for research on the immune response to SARS-CoV-2. Where available, HLA class I and class II types were taken from metadata supplied by the sample provider and were not determined by assay-based typing. Sample metadata almost always included a de-identified subject ID, COVID-19 status, age in years and sex. The samples were drawn from the first 160 participants of the ongoing ImmuneRACE study and from 950 to 1,500 subjects provided by 6 global collaborators. The material from the prospective study consisted of cDNA or gDNA derived from T cells, B-cell-depleted T cells, or PBMCs. Overall study results and their limits: How much clinical and demographic metadata was included differed by source and by participant, and the metadata was provided uncurated.

TCRbeta CDR3 regions were amplified from genomic DNA using the immunoSEQ Assay, a bias-controlled multiplex PCR. Per the source publication's procedure: Nucleated cell counts per sample were estimated from amplification of reference gene primers within the assay. Sequence reads were collapsed and filtered to measure the absolute abundance of every unique TCRbeta CDR3 rearrangement. Productive Simpson clonality was computed per sample as the square root of Simpson's diversity index over productive rearrangements. TCRdb holds this immuneACCESS table with in-frame rearrangements only. Some clones are missing; in checked studies, unresolved V genes explain under half, and the rest has no known cause. D and trimming come from the DNA, and the V and J calls and clone size come from that table. For this sample the table gives some 43,000 clones, of which 84% were detected only once. Together, the top ten hold around 13% of the sample.

Whole blood was collected in K2EDTA tubes by collaborating institutions according to the institutions' own protocols. Collaborator samples were shipped for TCRbeta analysis as frozen whole blood, isolated PBMCs, or DNA extracted from either sample type. V and J lose 0 bases and 8 bases, and a span of 11 bases separates them. In the germline V gene (reference sequence), CDR1 corresponds to LGHDT and CDR2 to YNNKEL. The CDR3 numbers 15 residues from cysteine through phenylalanine. The retained sequence is limited to the CDR3, 45 bases, with the frame set at the first base. The clonotype originates from a man over 45 with active or convalescent COVID-19. The sample was peripheral blood. The V and J genes are TRBV3-1 (or the pseudogene TRBV3-2) and TRBJ1-6; the D gene is perhaps TRBD1, on 5 matching bases. The encoded CDR3 is CASSQDGALDSPLHF. In nucleotides, the sequence is TGTGCCAGCAGCCAAGATGGGGCTCTGGATTCACCCCTCCACTTT.